This TCR beta chain was sequenced for a study of beta chain features in type 1 diabetes. V was clipped by 3 bases and J by 4 bases; unmatched bases: 6. This CDR3 is 15 amino acids long. Germline V lookup: CDR1 MDHEN, CDR2 SYDVKM. General study results and limits: Here, the possible influence of HLA type (on TCRB rearrangement) remained unresolved. Moderately but significantly shorter TCRB CDR3s were found in Type 1 diabetes patients in all four CD4+ subsets.

Every bit of the isolated RNA underwent reverse transcription, so sequencing read expressed TCRB transcripts. Sequencing was performed with immunoSEQ multiplex PCR; in TCRdb, only in-frame clones are kept and a portion is missing. This table has around 50,000 clones, around 45% appearing once. Of note for this clone: Its specificity is not known.

This TCR came from a man in his thirties or forties with type 1 diabetes. The rearrangement uses TRBV28 and TRBJ2-5, with TRBD1 matching 9 bases. Sequencing was done on a sample of stem cell memory CD4+ T cells from blood. CDR3 region: CASSLPGQGTETQYF. The DNA for the CDR3 is TGTGCCAGCAGTTTGCCCGGACAGGGGACAGAGACCCAGTACTTC.